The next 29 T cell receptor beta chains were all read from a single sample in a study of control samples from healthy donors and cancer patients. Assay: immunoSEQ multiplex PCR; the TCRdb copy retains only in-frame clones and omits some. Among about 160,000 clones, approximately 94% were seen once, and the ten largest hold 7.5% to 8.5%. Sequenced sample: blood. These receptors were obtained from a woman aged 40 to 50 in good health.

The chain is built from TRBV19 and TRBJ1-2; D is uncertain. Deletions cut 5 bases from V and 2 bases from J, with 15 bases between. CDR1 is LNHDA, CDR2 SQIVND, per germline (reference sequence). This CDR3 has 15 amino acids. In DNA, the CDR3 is TGTGCCAGTAGTGTCCGGACGGCCTTCAACTATGGCTACACCTTC. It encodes CASSVRTAFNYGYTF.

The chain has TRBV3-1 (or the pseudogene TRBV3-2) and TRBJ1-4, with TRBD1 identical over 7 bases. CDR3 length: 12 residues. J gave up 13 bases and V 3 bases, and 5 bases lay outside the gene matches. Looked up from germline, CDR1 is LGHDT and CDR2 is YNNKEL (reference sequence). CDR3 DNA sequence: TGTGCCAGCAGCCACGGGACAGCTCCACTGTTTTTT. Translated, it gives CASSHGTAPLFF.

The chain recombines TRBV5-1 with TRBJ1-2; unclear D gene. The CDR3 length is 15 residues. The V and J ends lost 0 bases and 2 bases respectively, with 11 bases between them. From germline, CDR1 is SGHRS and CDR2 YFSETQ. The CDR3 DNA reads TGCGCCAGCAGCTTGGGTACCGGCGGGAACTATGGCTACACCTTC. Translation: CASSLGTGGNYGYTF.

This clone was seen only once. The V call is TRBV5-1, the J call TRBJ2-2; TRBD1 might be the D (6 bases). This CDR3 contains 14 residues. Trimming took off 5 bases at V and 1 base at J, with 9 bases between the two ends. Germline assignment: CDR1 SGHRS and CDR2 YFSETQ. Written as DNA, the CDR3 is TGCGCCAGCAGGGGGACATTGAACACCGGGGAGCTGTTTTTT. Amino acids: CASRGTLNTGELFF.

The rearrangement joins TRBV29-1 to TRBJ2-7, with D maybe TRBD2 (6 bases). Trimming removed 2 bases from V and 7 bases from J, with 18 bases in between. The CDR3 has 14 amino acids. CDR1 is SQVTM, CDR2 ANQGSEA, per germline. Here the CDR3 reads CSVETGTRGREQYF. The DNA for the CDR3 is TGCAGCGTTGAAACCGGGACTCGAGGCAGAGAGCAGTACTTC.

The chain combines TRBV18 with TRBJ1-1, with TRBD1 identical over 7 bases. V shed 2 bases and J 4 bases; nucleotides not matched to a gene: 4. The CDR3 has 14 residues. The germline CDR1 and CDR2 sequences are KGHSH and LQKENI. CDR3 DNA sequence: TGTGCCAGCTCACCAAGGACAGGAGCCACTGAAGCTTTCTTT. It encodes CASSPRTGATEAFF.

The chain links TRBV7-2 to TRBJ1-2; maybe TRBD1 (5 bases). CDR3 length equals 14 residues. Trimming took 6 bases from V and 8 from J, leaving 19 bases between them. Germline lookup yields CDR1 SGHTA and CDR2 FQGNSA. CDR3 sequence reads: CASSFSGRARGYTF. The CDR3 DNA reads TGTGCCAGCAGTTTTAGTGGCAGGGCTCGGGGCTACACCTTC.

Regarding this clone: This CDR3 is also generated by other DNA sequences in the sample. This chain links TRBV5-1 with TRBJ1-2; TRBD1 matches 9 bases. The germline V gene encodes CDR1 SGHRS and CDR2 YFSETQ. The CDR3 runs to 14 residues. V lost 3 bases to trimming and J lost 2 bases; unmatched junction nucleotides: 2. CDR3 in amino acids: CASSSGTGNYGYTF. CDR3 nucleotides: TGCGCCAGCAGCTCGGGGACAGGGAACTATGGCTACACCTTC.

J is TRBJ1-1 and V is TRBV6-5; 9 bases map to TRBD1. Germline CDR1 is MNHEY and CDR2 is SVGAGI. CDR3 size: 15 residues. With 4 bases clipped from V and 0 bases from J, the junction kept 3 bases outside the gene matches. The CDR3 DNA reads TGTGCCAGCAGTTGGACAGGGGAGGTGAACACTGAAGCTTTCTTT. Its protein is CASSWTGEVNTEAFF.

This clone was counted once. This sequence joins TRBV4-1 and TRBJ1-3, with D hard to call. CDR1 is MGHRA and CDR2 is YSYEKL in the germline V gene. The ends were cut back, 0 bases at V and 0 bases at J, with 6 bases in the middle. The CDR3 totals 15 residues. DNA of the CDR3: TGCGCCAGCAGCCAAGACCGGGACTCTGGAAACACCATATATTTT. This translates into CASSQDRDSGNTIYF.

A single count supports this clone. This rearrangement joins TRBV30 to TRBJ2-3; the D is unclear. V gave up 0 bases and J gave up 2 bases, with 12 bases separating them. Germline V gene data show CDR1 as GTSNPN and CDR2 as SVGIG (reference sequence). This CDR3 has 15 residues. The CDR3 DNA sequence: TGTGCCTGGAGTGTATTATGGGCAGACACAGATACGCAGTATTTT. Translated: CAWSVLWADTDTQYF. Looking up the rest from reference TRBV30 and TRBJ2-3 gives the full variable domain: SQTIHQWPATLVQPVGSPLSLECTVEGTSNPNLYWYRQAAGRGLQLLFYSVGIGQISSEVPQNLSASRPQDRQFILSSKKLLLSDSGFYLCAWSVLWADTDTQYFGPGTRLTVL.

For the CDR3, the DNA is TGCGCCAGCAGCCAGGATCTAGCGGGAGGTTTCCCCGGGGAGCTGTTTTTT. This translates into CASSQDLAGGFPGELFF. The chain has TRBV4-3 and TRBJ2-2, with 11 bases identical to TRBD2. The CDR3 is 17 residues long. Trimming at V came to 3 bases and at J to 6 bases, leaving 9 bases not matched to a gene. The germline V gene encodes CDR1 LGHNA and CDR2 YSLEER.

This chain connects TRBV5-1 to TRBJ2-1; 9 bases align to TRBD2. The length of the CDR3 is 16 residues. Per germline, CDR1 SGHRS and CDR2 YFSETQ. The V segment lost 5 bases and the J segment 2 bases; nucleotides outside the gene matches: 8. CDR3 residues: CASSLDPSGTYNEQFF. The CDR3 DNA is TGCGCCAGCAGTCTTGACCCTAGCGGGACCTACAATGAGCAGTTCTTC.

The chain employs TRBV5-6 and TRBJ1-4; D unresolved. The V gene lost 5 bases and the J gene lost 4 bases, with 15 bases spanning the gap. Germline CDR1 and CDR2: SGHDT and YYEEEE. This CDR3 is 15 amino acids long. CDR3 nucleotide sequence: TGTGCCAGCAGGACCTACCGACTGATTAATGAAAAACTGTTTTTT. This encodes CASRTYRLINEKLFF.

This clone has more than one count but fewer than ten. Here the CDR3 reads CASTSLAGNYGYTF. The CDR3 nucleotides are TGTGCCAGCACCTCATTAGCAGGAAACTATGGCTACACCTTC. The rearrangement links TRBV6-6 to TRBJ1-2; D is unresolved. V lost 7 bases to trimming and J lost 2 bases, with 14 bases between them. This CDR3 contains 14 residues. Germline lookup yields CDR1 MNHNY and CDR2 SVGAGI (reference sequence).

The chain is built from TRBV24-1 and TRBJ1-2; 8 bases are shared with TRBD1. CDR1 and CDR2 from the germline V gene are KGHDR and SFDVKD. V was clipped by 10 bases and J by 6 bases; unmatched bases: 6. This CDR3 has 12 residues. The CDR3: CATIQGAHGYTF. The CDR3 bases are TGTGCCACTATCCAGGGGGCCCATGGCTACACCTTC.

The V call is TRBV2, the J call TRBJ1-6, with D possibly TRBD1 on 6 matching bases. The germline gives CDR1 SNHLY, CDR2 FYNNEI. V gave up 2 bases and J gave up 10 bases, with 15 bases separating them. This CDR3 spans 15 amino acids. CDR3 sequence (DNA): TGTGCCAGCAGTGAATGGACAGTATCAGGGTCACCCCTCCACTTT. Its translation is CASSEWTVSGSPLHF. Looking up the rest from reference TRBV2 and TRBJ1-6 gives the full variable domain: EPEVTQTPSHQVTQMGQEVILRCVPISNHLYFYWYRQILGQKVEFLVSFYNNEISEKSEIFDDQFSVERPDGSNFTLKIRSTKLEDSAMYFCASSEWTVSGSPLHFGNGTRLTVT.

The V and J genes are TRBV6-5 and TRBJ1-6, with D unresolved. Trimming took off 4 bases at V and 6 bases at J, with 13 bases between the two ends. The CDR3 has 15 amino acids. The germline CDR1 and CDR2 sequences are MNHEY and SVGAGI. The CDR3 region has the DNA TGTGCCAGCAGTTCCCTCCGGGATTCTAATTCACCCCTCCACTTT. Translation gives CASSSLRDSNSPLHF.

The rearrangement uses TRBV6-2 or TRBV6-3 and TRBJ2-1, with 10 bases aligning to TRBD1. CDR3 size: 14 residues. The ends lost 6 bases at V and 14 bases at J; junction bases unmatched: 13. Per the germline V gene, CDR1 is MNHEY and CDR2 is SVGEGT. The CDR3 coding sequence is TGTGCCAGCAGCTTGAACCCTACCGGGACAGGGGAGTTCTTC. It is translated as CASSLNPTGTGEFF.

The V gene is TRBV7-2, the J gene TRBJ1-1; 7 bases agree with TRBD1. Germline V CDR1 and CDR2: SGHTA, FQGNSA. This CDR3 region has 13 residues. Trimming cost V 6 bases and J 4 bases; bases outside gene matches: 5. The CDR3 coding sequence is TGTGCCAGCAGTTTATCAGGGGGCACTGAAGCTTTCTTT. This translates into CASSLSGGTEAFF.

The CDR3 here is CASRDRGRDYTF. CDR3 DNA: TGTGCCAGTAGAGACAGGGGACGTGACTACACCTTC. The chain carries TRBV19 and TRBJ1-2, with TRBD1 matching 8 bases. Germline CDR1 LNHDA, CDR2 SQIVND (reference sequence). The V gene end was trimmed by 6 bases and the J gene end by 10 bases; junction bases not matched to a gene: 7. CDR3 size: 12 residues.

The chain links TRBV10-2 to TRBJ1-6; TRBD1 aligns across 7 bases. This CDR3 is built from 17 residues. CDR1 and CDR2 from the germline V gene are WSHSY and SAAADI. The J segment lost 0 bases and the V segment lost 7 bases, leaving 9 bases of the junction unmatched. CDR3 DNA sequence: TGCGCCAGCAATGTGGGACAGCGAAGCTCCTATAATTCACCCCTCCACTTT. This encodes CASNVGQRSSYNSPLHF.

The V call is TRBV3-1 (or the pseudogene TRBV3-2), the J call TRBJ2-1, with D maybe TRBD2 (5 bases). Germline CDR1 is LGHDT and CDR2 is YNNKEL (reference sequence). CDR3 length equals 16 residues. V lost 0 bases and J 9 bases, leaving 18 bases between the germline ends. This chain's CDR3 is CASSQDRAERVVEQFF. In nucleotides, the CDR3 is TGTGCCAGCAGCCAAGATAGGGCGGAGAGGGTAGTTGAGCAGTTCTTC.

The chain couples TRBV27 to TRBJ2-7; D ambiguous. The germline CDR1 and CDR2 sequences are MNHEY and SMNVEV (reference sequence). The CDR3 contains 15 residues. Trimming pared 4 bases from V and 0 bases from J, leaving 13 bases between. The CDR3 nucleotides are TGTGCCAGCAGTTCCGCCTTCCCCATCTCCTACGAGCAGTACTTC. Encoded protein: CASSSAFPISYEQYF.

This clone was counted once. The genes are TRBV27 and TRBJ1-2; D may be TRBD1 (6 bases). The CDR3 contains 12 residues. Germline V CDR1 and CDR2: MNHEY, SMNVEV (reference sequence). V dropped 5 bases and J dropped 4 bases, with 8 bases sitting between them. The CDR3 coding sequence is TGTGCCAGCAGTGCGGACAGCTATGGCTACACCTTC. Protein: CASSADSYGYTF.

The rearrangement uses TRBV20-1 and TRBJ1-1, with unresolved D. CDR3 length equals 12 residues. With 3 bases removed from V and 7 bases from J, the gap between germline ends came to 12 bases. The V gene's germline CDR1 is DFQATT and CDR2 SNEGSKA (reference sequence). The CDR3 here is CSASQQTGEAFF. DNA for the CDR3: TGCAGTGCTAGTCAACAGACGGGTGAAGCTTTCTTT.

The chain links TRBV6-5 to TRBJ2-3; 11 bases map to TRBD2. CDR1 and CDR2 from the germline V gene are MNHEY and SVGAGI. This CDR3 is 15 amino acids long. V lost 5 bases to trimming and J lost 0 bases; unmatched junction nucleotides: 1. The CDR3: CASSRLAGSTDTQYF. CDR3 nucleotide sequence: TGTGCCAGCAGTCGACTAGCGGGGAGCACAGATACGCAGTATTTT.

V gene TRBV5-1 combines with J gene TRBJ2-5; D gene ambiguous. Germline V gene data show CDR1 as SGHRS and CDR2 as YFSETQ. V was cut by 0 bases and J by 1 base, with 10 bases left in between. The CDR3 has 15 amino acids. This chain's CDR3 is CASSLALPTQETQYF. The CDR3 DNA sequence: TGCGCCAGCAGCTTGGCATTGCCAACCCAAGAGACCCAGTACTTC.

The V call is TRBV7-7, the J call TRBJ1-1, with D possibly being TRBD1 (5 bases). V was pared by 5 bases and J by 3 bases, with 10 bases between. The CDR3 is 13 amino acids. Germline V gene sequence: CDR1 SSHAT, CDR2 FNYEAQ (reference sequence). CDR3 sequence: CASSKQEDTEAFF. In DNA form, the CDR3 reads TGTGCCAGCAGCAAACAGGAAGACACTGAAGCTTTCTTT. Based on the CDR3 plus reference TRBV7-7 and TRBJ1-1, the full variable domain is GAGVSQSPRYKVTKRGQDVTLRCDPISSHATLYWYQQALGQGPEFLTYFNYEAQPDKSGLPSDRFSAERPEGSISTLTIQRTEQRDSAMYRCASSKQEDTEAFFGQGTRLTVV.